This record concerns one T cell receptor (beta chain) sequence. The antigen is undetermined. CDR3 length: 13 residues. J was trimmed by 7 bases and V by 7 bases; bases with no gene match: 6. Germline V lookup: CDR1 MRHNA, CDR2 SNTAGT. This record comes from a study of T cell responses to AZD1222 COVID-19 vaccine. The repertoire was sequenced with immunoSEQ multiplex PCR; TCRdb's copy has only in-frame clones and lacks some. Recorded for this sample: some 150,000 clones. Overall study findings and caveats: Vaccine-associated CD4 TCRs spanned spike, dominant at 160-218 and 743-854. All repertoire sampling was performed exclusively after the peak T cell response.

The material sequenced was peripheral blood. The rearrangement uses TRBV6-4 and TRBJ1-4; 7 bases are a match to TRBD1. The TCR was taken from an adult in good health. CDR3 nucleotide sequence: TGTGCCAGCACCGGGACAGCGGTTGAAAAACTGTTTTTT. It yields the protein CASTGTAVEKLFF.